The T cell receptor beta chain under discussion was sequenced for a study of T cell repertoires in cytomegalovirus infection. Study information: Matching HLA type and CMV infection were both indicated by public TCR beta signatures.

Study-level results: Cumulative frequency (of public TCR beta family members) identified carriers of CMV plus the relevant HLA. The ex vivo response was dominated by HLA-C-restricted CMV-specific TCR beta clonotypes.

The count of this clonotype is one. Its antigen remains unidentified. One end of the junction fails to match germline, which may point to a read error. TCRdb re-derived calls from the reads in MiXCR, one entry per CDR3 protein. The sample shows some 700,000 distinct CDR3 sequences, roughly 36% of them seen only once. Germline assignment: CDR1 MNHEY and CDR2 SVGAGI. The length of the CDR3 is 13 residues. This chain connects TRBV6-5 to TRBJ2-1; D may be TRBD2 (6 bases). The sequencing input was PBMCs. The clonotype was recovered from a human donor in good health (CMV status not recorded). Some clones in this sample may be carry-over from other donors' samples. The CDR3 protein is CASSSEGRTREVF. CDR3 in DNA: TGTGCCAGCAGTTCGGAGGGACGGACCCGCGAAGTCTTC.